The source of this T cell receptor beta chain is a study of T cells in Graves' hyperthyroidism and ophthalmopathy (dated by TCRdb to between 2018 and 2020). Study-wide context: Peripheral blood was sampled at the time of initial diagnosis, prior to any treatment. The study also compared thyroid tissue and blood T-cell repertoires from about 6 Graves' hyperthyroidism patients. Prospective prediction of ophthalmopathy was tested in an independent validation cohort of about 19 hyperthyroidism patients and some 17 patients who later progressed to ophthalmopathy. To identify distinguishing TCR V-J signatures, a discovery cohort of 95 to 100 patients was used, comprising 40 to 45 with Graves' ophthalmopathy and some 60 with stable Graves' hyperthyroidism. After blood sampling, hyperthyroidism patients were treated with methimazole at a starting dose of 30 mg daily, and ophthalmopathy patients were treated with high-dose intravenous methylprednisolone. The paper reports TCR Vbeta CDR3 sequencing of approximately 130 peripheral blood samples: approximately 43 ophthalmopathy, over 70 hyperthyroidism and 17 progressor patients. For training and testing, the 80 to 100 patients in the discovery cohort were randomly divided in a 7:3 ratio.

The CDR3 numbers 14 residues from cysteine through phenylalanine. The CDR3 DNA has 42 bases and is translated from base 1. CDR1 SGHTA and CDR2 FQGNSA were looked up in the germline V gene. V sheds 3 bases and J sheds 1 base, leaving 10 bases between their ends. Ophthalmopathy patients had moderately to severely active disease, with a Clinical Activity Score of 3 or more, a NOSPECS grade of 4 or more, and a disease duration of less than 3 months. Patients with uncontrolled infections, other autoimmune diseases, pregnancy or lactation were excluded. Diagnoses were established on the basis of clinical symptoms, serum thyroxine and TRAb, thyroid ultrasound, and orbital computed tomography. PBMCs were isolated from 10 ml of fresh peripheral blood by Ficoll-Paque density gradient centrifugation. Total RNA was extracted with Trizol reagent, and quality was checked on an Agilent 2100 Bioanalyzer. This clonotype was counted many times. Its cognate antigen has yet to be identified. Base-call qualities are not available, and no considerably larger clone is one nucleotide away.

The investigation overall reported the following: Most expanded thyroid clonotypes (frequency above 0.001) were also found in blood, which suggests that blood repertoires may mirror thyroid immune responses. In validation, progression to ophthalmopathy was predicted by the model with 70.59% sensitivity and 72.22% specificity, a median of roughly 6.4 months before onset. A 13 V-J signature model separated ophthalmopathy from stable hyperthyroidism, with roughly 88% sensitivity and roughly 82% specificity in cross-validation and 80%/75% in testing. No statistical method was used to set the sample size in advance, and investigators knew the group allocation.

Amplification of TCR beta CDR3 regions was carried out from RNA transcripts. For the first round of RT-PCR on the TCR CDR3, the HTBI primer set was used together with the Qiagen OneStep RT-PCR kit. A second multiplex PCR round built the libraries, followed by size selection and purification. Libraries were sequenced paired-end with 100 bp reads on an Illumina HiSeq2000. Processing in the source paper ran as follows. SOAPnuke was used to process the raw data, removing reads that contained adapters or uncalled bases, had a mean Phred below 15, or lacked an exact match to the constant primer or identifier. High-quality paired reads were merged using COPE v1.2.5, and each unique nucleotide sequence was defined as a clonotype. MiTCR v1.1 was used to align clonotypes to the IMGT TRBV, TRBD and TRBJ reference segments. The analysis included only V-J combinations with a frequency above 0.0001, which together covered around 99% of the repertoires. A TCS score was defined as the ratio between F50 (clonal expansion) and ExV (chaos), using BLOSUM62-based TCRdist between CDR3 peptides within each V-J. Welch's t-statistics and random forest reduced fewer than 550 V-J features to about 13, which were used in a naive Bayes classifier (R e1071). Thyroid-blood repertoire similarity was quantified with the Morisita-Horn index. The raw public reads went through TCRdb reprocessing: fastp at Q25, MiXCR clone calling, in-frame beta chains kept. A single entry per CDR3 protein holds the most common genes and DNA from its merged rows. The V and J calls were determined by TCRdb, not by the authors. This sample is represented by approximately 610,000 distinct CDR3 sequences; approximately 14% of them were singletons. 3.5% to 4.5% of the sample is taken by the ten largest.

This sequence was found in a woman aged 40 to 50 with Graves' ophthalmopathy. This chain is built from TRBV7-2 and TRBJ2-7; the D gene cannot be named for sure. Sequencing was performed on blood. The CDR3 protein is CASSFLLNSYEQYF. The DNA sequence follows: TGTGCCAGCAGCTTCCTACTAAATTCCTACGAGCAGTACTTC.